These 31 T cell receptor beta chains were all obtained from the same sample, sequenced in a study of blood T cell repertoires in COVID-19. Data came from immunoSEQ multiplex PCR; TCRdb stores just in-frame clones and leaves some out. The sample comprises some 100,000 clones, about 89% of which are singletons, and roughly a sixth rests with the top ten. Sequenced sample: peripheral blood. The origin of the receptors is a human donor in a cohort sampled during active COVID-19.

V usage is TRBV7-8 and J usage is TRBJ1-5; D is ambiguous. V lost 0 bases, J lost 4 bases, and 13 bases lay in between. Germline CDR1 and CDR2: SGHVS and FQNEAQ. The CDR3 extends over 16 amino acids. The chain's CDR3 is CASSLAPRGINQPQHF. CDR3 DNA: TGTGCCAGCAGCTTAGCTCCCCGCGGGATAAATCAGCCCCAGCATTTT.

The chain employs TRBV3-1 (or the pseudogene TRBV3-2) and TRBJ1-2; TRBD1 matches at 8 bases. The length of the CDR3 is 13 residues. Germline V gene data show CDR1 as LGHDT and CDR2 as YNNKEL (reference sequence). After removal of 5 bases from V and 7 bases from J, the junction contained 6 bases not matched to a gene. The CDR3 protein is CASSSDRVVGYTF. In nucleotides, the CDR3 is TGTGCCAGCAGCTCGGACAGGGTTGTTGGCTACACCTTC.

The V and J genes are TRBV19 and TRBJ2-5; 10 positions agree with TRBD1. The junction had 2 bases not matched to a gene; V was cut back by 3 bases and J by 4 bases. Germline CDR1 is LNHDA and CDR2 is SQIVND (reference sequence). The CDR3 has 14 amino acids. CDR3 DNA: TGTGCCAGTAGTATCGGGACAGGGGCAGAGACCCAGTACTTC. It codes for CASSIGTGAETQYF.

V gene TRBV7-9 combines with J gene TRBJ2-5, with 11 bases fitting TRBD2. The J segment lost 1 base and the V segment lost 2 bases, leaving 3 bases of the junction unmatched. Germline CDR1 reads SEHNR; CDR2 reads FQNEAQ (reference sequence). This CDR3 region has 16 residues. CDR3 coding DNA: TGTGCCAGCAGCTTACTAGCGGGGGGATCCCAAGAGACCCAGTACTTC. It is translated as CASSLLAGGSQETQYF.

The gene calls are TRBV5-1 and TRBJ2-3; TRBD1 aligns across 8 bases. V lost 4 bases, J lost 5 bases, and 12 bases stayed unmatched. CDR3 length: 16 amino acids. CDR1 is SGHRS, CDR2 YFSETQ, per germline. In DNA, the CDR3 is TGCGCCAGCAGCGAAAACACTGCAGGGGGCGAAGATACGCAGTATTTT. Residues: CASSENTAGGEDTQYF.

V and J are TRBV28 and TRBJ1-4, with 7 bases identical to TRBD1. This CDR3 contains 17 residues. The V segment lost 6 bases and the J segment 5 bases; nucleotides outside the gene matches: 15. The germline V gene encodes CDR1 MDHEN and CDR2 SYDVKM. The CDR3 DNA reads TGTGCCAGCAGCGGCAGGGGGTCGCGGCGACTCAATGAAAAACTGTTTTTT. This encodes CASSGRGSRRLNEKLFF.

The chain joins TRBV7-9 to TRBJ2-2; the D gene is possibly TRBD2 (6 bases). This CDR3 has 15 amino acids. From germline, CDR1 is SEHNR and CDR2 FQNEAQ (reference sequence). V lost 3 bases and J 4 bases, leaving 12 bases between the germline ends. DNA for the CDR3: TGTGCCAGCAGCTTGAATAGCGGAACCACCGGGGAGCTGTTTTTT. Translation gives CASSLNSGTTGELFF.

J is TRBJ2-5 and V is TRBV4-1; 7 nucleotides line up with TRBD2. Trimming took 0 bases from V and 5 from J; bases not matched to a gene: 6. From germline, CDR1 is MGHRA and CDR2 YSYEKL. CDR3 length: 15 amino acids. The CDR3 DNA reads TGCGCCAGCAGCCAAGATCAATACGGGGGGGAGACCCAGTACTTC. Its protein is CASSQDQYGGETQYF.

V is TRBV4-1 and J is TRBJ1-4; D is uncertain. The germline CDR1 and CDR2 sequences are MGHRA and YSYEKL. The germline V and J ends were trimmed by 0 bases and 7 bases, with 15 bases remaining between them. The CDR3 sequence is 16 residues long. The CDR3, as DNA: TGCGCCAGCAGCCAAGATGGGCAAGGGAGTGCTGAAAAACTGTTTTTT. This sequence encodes CASSQDGQGSAEKLFF.

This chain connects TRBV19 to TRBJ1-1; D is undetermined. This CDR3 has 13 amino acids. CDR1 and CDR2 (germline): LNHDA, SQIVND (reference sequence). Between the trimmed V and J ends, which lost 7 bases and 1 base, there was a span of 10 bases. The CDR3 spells CASTRGGNTEAFF. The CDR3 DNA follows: TGTGCCAGTACCCGGGGTGGGAACACTGAAGCTTTCTTT.

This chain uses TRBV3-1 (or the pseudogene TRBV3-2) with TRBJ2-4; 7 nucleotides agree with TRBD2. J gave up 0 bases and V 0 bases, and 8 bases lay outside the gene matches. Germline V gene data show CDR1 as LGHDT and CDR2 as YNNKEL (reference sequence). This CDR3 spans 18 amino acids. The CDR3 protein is CASSQDRGLPLAKNIQYF. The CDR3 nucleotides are TGTGCCAGCAGCCAAGATCGGGGACTACCACTAGCCAAAAACATTCAGTACTTC.

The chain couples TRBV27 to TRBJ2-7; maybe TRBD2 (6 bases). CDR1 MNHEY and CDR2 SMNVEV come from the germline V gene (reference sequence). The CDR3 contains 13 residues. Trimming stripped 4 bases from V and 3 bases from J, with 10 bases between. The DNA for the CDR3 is TGTGCCAGCAGTTCCGGGAGTTTCTACGAGCAGTACTTC. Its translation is CASSSGSFYEQYF.

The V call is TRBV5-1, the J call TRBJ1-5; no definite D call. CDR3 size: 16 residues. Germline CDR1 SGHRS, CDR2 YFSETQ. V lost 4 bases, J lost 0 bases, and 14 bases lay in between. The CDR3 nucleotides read TGCGCCAGCAGCCCGGGGTCGTTGGGTAGCAATCAGCCCCAGCATTTT. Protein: CASSPGSLGSNQPQHF.

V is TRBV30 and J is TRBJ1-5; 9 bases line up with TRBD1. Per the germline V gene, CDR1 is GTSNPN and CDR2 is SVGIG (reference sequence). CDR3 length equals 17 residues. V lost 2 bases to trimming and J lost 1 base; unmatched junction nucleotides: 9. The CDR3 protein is CAWSTGTGPLSNQPQHF. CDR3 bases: TGTGCCTGGAGTACCGGGACAGGGCCATTGAGCAATCAGCCCCAGCATTTT.

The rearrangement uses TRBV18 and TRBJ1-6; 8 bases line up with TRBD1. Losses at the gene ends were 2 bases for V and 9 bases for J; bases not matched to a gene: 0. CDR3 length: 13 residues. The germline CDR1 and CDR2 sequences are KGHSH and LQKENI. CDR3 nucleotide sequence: TGTGCCAGCTCACCAGACAGGGGTTCACCCCTCCACTTT. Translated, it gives CASSPDRGSPLHF.

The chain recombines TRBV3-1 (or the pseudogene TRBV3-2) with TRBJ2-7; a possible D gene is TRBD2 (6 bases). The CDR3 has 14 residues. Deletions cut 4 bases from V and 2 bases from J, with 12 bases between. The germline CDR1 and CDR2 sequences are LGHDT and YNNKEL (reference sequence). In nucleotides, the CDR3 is TGTGCCAGCAGCCGGGGGGAGAGGGCCTACGAGCAGTACTTC. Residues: CASSRGERAYEQYF.

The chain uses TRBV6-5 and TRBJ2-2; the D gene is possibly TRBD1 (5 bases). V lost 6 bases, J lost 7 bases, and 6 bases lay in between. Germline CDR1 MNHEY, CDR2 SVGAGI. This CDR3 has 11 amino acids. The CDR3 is CASSQGGELFF. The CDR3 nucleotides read TGTGCCAGCAGCCAGGGCGGGGAGCTGTTTTTT.

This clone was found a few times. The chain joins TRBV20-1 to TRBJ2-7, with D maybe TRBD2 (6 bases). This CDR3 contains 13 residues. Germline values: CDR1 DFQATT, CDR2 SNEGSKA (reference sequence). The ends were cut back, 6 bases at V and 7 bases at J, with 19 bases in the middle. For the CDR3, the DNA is TGCAGTGCCAGTCGTCTTCTCCGGGGGGAGCAGTACTTC. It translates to CSASRLLRGEQYF.

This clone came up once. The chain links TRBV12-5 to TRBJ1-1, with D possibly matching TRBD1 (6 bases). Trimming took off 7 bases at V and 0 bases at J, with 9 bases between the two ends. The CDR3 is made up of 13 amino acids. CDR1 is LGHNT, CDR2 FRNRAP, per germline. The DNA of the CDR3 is TGTGCTAGTGATACAGGGATGAACACTGAAGCTTTCTTT. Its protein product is CASDTGMNTEAFF. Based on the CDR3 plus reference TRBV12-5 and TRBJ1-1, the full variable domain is DARVTQTPRHKVTEMGQEVTMRCQPILGHNTVFWYRQTMMQGLELLAYFRNRAPLDDSGMPKDRFSAEMPDATLATLKIQPSEPRDSAVYFCASDTGMNTEAFFGQGTRLTVV.

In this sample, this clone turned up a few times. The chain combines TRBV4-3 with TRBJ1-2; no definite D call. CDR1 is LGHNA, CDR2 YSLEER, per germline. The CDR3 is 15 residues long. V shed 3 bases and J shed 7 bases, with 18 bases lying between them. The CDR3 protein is CASSQTLREMGGYTF. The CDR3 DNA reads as TGCGCCAGCAGCCAGACCCTGAGGGAGATGGGTGGCTACACCTTC.

The CDR3 bases are TGTGCCAGCAGCCGTGGGACAGGAGTAGCCAAAAACATTCAGTACTTC. As protein: CASSRGTGVAKNIQYF. The J gene is TRBJ2-4, the V gene TRBV4-2; TRBD1 agrees at 8 bases. J lost 0 bases, V lost 4 bases, and 5 bases had no gene match. This CDR3 is 16 amino acids long. Looked up from germline, CDR1 is LGHNA and CDR2 is YNFKEQ.

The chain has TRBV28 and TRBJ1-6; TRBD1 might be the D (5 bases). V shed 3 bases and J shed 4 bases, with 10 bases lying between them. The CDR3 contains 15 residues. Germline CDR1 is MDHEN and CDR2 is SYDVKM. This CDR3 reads CASSLGLTYNSPLHF. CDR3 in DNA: TGTGCCAGCAGTTTGGGGCTAACGTATAATTCACCCCTCCACTTT.

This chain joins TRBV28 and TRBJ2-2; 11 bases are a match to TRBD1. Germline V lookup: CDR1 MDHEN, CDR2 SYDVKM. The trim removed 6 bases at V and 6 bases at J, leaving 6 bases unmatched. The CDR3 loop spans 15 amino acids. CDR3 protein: CASSTGQGDSGELFF. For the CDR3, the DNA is TGTGCCAGCAGCACGGGACAGGGGGACTCCGGGGAGCTGTTTTTT.

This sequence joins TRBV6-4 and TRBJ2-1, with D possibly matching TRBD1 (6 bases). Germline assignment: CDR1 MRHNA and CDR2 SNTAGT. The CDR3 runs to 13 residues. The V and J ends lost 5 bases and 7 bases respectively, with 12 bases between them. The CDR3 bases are TGTGCCAGCAGTTCAGGGGCCCGAAATGAGCAGTTCTTC. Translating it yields CASSSGARNEQFF.

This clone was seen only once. The CDR3 nucleotides read TGTGCCAGCAGTTCCCCCACAGGGGGCGTTGAAGCTTTCTTT. Its protein is CASSSPTGGVEAFF. The rearrangement joins TRBV6-6 to TRBJ1-1; TRBD1 aligns across 9 bases. V lost 4 bases, J lost 7 bases, and 7 bases stayed unmatched. Germline loops: CDR1 MNHNY, CDR2 SVGAGI (reference sequence). This CDR3 is built from 14 residues.

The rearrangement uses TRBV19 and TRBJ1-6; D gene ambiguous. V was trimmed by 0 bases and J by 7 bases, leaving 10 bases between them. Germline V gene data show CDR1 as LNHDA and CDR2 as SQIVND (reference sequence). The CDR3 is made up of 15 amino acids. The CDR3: CASSIESGENSPLHF. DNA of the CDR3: TGTGCCAGTAGTATAGAGAGCGGGGAAAATTCACCCCTCCACTTT. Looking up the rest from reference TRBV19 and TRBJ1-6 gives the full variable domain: DGGITQSPKYLFRKEGQNVTLSCEQNLNHDAMYWYRQDPGQGLRLIYYSQIVNDFQKGDIAEGYSVSREKKESFPLTVTSAQKNPTAFYLCASSIESGENSPLHFGNGTRLTVT.

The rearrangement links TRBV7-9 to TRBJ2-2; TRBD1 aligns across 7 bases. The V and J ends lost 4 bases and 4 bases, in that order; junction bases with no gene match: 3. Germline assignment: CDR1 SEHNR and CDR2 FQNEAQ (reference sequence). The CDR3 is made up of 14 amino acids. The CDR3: CASSYAGGTGELFF. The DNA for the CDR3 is TGTGCCAGCAGCTACGCAGGGGGCACCGGGGAGCTGTTTTTT.

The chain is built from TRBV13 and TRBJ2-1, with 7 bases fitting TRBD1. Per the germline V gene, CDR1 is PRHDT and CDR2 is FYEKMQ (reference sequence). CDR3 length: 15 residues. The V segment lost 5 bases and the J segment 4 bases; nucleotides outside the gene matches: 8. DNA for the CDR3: TGTGCCAGCAGCACCCGGGACAGAAATTACAATGAGCAGTTCTTC. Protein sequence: CASSTRDRNYNEQFF.

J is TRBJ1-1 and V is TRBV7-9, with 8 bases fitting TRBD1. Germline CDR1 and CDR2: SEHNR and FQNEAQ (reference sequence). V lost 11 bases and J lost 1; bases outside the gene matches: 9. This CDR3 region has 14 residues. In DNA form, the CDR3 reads TGTGCCCCAGGCCCGACAGGGGAGAACACTGAAGCTTTCTTT. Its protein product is CAPGPTGENTEAFF.

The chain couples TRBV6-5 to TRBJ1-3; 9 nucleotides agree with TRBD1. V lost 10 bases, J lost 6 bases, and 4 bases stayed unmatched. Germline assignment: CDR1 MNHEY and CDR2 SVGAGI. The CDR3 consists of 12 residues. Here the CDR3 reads CATGQGINTIYF. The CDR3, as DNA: TGTGCCACTGGACAGGGGATAAACACCATATATTTT.

In DNA form, the CDR3 reads TGTGCCAGCAGCCTAACAGGAGGGGATCAGCCCCAGCATTTT. As protein: CASSLTGGDQPQHF. The chain couples TRBV9 to TRBJ1-5, with a possible D match to TRBD1 (5 bases). The length of the CDR3 is 14 residues. V dropped 4 bases and J dropped 5 bases, with 13 bases sitting between them. CDR1 and CDR2 from the germline V gene are SGDLS and YYNGEE.